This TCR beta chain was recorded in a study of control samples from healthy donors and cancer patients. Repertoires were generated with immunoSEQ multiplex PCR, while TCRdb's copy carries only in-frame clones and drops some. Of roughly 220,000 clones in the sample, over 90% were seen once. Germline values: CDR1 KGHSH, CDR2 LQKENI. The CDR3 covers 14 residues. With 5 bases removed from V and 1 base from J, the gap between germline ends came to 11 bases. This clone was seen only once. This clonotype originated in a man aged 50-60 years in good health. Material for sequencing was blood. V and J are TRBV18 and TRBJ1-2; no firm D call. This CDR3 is CASSATDYNYGYTF. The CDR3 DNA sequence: TGTGCCAGCTCAGCGACGGACTATAACTATGGCTACACCTTC.